One T cell receptor beta chain is described in this entry. The antigen remains undetermined. V dropped 2 bases and J dropped 6; count of bases not matched to a gene: 7. This CDR3 is built from 15 residues. Germline CDR1 MGHRA, CDR2 YSYEKL. These data come from a study of cytomegalovirus exposure and HLA in healthy donors. Overall study results and limits: Certain sequence variants were highly shared and formed a cluster, and this cluster was likely a sequencing artifact. Across HLA loci, a later analysis found differing TCR association rates, with DRB1 most and HLA-C fewest. Published work reported that the classifier diagnosed cytomegalovirus status with high specificity and sensitivity. Presence/absence analyses assumed roughly uniform sequencing depth across donors, which may not hold.

PCR employed 60 Vbeta and 13 Jbeta primers. Libraries were prepared by immunoSEQ multiplex PCR; TCRdb keeps only in-frame clonotypes and omits some of them. The data hold over 150,000 clones, with about 69% observed a single time. The sequenced material came from PBMCs. The chain joins TRBV4-1 to TRBJ1-5; 7 bases fit TRBD1. The sequence was obtained from a male donor in good health and CMV-seronegative. CDR3 DNA sequence: TGCGCCAGCAGCCAAAGACAGGGATACAGTCAGCCCCAGCATTTT. Protein product: CASSQRQGYSQPQHF.